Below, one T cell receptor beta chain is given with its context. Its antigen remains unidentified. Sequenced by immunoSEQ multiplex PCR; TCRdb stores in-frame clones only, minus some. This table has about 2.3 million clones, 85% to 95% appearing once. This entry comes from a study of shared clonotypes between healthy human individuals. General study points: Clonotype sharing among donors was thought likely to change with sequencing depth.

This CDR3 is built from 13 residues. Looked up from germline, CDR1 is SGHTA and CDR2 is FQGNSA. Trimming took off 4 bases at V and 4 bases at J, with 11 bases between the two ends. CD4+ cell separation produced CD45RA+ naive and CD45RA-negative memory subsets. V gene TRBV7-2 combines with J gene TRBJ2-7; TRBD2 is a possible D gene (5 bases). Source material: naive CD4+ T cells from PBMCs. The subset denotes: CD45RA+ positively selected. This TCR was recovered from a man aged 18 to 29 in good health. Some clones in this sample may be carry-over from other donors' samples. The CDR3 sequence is CASSWERLYEQYF. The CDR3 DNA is TGTGCCAGCAGCTGGGAGCGGTTGTACGAGCAGTACTTC.